Reported below is one T cell receptor beta chain. Its antigen specificity is not known. Base qualities are not at hand, and no much larger clone is one base apart. This record comes from a study of shared clonotypes between healthy human individuals (dated by TCRdb to about 2020). Broadly, across the study: Two women and a few men aged 18 to 49 years were included in the cohort. Each donor's leukapheresis produced roughly between about 0.8 and 10 billion PBMCs. The study deeply sequenced blood TCR repertoires of about 5 healthy adults to estimate repertoire size and the extent of clonotype sharing between individuals. Per donor, three plates each were used for CD4 naive and CD4 memory, two for CD8 naive, and one for CD8 memory. Different laboratories and diverse techniques were used to prepare libraries and sequence TCR repertoires, to increase sequencing depth and limit assay-specific biases.

The CDR3 contains 16 residues, cysteine and phenylalanine counted. Here the CDR3 DNA is all that survives: 48 bases in frame from base 1. Trimming takes 2 bases off V and 4 bases off J; junction bases not matched to a gene: 6. The germline V gene yields MNHEY for CDR1 and SVGAGI for CDR2. The donors were healthy, HIV-negative adults with no recently reported acute infections or vaccinations. Every donor was a Caucasian adult residing in Nashville, Tennessee, USA. Magnetic negative selection was used to enrich CD4+ T cells, after which naive cells were positively selected on CD45RA and the negative fraction became the memory subset. Blood was obtained by leukapheresis, after which PBMCs were separated by Ficoll-Histopaque density gradient centrifugation and cryopreserved in liquid nitrogen vapor phase. Purity and quantity of every magnetically sorted T cell population were checked by analytical flow cytometry. Each sorted fraction had its genomic DNA isolated and then quantified by UV absorbance on a Nanodrop 2000c.

Using the deep immunoSEQ assay, multiplex PCR amplified TCR CDR3 regions from genomic DNA. Extracted genomic DNA from each cell subset was spread evenly across all wells of several immunoSEQ 96-well plates, with each plate serving as a replicate. For sorted subsets, approximately 0.2 ug of genomic DNA, equivalent to about 30,000 T cell genomes, went into each replicate PCR. Purified libraries were quantified with a Qubit 3.0 fluorometer, sized on a Bioanalyzer 2100, and re-quantified with the KAPA Library Quantification kit. Every immunoSEQ 96-well plate was sequenced on a dedicated single-read 150-cycle Illumina NextSeq 550 flow cell. The original pipeline was this. Because the immunoSEQ output held only junctional sequences and lacked quality scores, the filtering could not match the filtering applied to full-length reads. To assign V/J genes and CDR3, sequences were annotated using PyIR, a Python wrapper for IgBLAST v1.9, with IMGT germline references. Reads were removed for weak V/J assignments (E-value above 1e-6), missing CDR3, stop codons, out-of-frame junctions, or ambiguous translated residues. V3J clonotypes were defined as sequences sharing an identical inferred V gene, J gene, and CDR3 amino acid sequence. Percentage overlap between repertoires was calculated by dividing the number of shared unique clonotypes by the size of the smaller repertoire. RTK rarefaction, the Chao1 estimator, and Recon v2.1 estimates of unobserved clonotypes were used to assess repertoire richness. Generation probabilities for all TCRbeta clonotypes obtained by the gDNA method from a handful of donors were computed using OLGA. Here the immuneACCESS table is served through TCRdb, limited to in-frame sequences with V and J called. Missing clones are a known gap in these copies; in checked studies unresolved V genes cover under half, and the rest lacks a known reason. The V and J calls and clone size come from that table; D and trimming were worked out from the DNA. This sample is represented by about 1 million clones; more than 65% of them were singletons. Of the sample, over 1.3% falls within the top ten clones.

What the authors observed across the whole study: Naive subsets generally had larger estimated clonotype richness than memory subsets did. Compared with non-shared clonotypes, clonotypes shared by all four sorted-subset donors had higher generation probabilities. Incomplete sequencing was indicated by rarefaction of sorted-subset datasets, despite the large sequencing depth. Pairwise subsampling indicated that sequencing depth was expected to affect the degree of clonotype sharing among donors. The small number of donors limited the genetic and exposure-history diversity represented. Sampling was restricted to blood, and TCR repertoires in tissues likely differ from the TCR repertoires found in blood. Roughly 5% of naive CD4, 3.5% of naive CD8, 2% to 2.5% of memory CD4, and 0.35% to 0.4% of memory CD8 clonotypes were shared across several donors.

The sequenced material came from memory CD4+ T cells sorted from blood. The cell subset or site label corresponds to: CD45RA-negative fraction. The source of this sequence is a man aged 18 to 30 in good health. The chain is assembled from TRBV6-5 and TRBJ2-5, with TRBD2 identical over 11 junction bases. The CDR3 protein: CASSYAGTSGTETQYF. The nucleotide sequence is TGTGCCAGCAGTTACGCAGGGACTAGCGGTACAGAGACCCAGTACTTC.